This passage covers 5 T cell receptor beta chains from one sample sequenced in a study of blood T cell repertoires in COVID-19. This table comes from immunoSEQ multiplex PCR, and its TCRdb copy is limited to in-frame clones, with some not included. The table has roughly 140,000 clones, approximately 80% seen once. Sequencing was performed on peripheral blood. Every receptor here comes from a man between 65 and 85 years old who had recovered from COVID-19.

This chain connects TRBV6-2 or TRBV6-3 to TRBJ2-5; 10 nucleotides match TRBD1. Per germline, CDR1 MNHEY and CDR2 SVGEGT. This CDR3 region has 15 residues. J gave up 5 bases and V 6 bases, and 9 bases lay outside the gene matches. The CDR3 sequence: CASSEGTGAGETQYF. For the CDR3, the DNA is TGTGCCAGCAGCGAAGGGACAGGGGCCGGGGAGACCCAGTACTTC.

The V gene is TRBV5-1, the J gene TRBJ2-1, with D possibly matching TRBD2 (6 bases). This CDR3 has 17 amino acids. V gave up 7 bases and J gave up 7 bases, with 27 bases separating them. Looked up from germline, CDR1 is SGHRS and CDR2 is YFSETQ. The CDR3 nucleotides are TGCGCCAGCTCCCCCAATAGTGGCGGGACCTACCTGAATGAGCAGTTCTTC. Amino acids: CASSPNSGGTYLNEQFF.

The chain uses TRBV7-8 and TRBJ2-7, with D perhaps matching TRBD1 (5 bases). V dropped 4 bases and J dropped 7 bases, with 17 bases sitting between them. The CDR3 has 14 amino acids. The germline CDR1 and CDR2 sequences are SGHVS and FQNEAQ. The CDR3 nucleotides are TGTGCCAGCAGCTACCTGGACAAGTCGAGGGAGCAGTACTTC. Translating it yields CASSYLDKSREQYF.

Points on this clone: The junction departs from germline at one end; a sequencing error may be responsible. The CDR3 sequence is CASSSRAEDAQYF. The DNA of the CDR3 is TGTGCCAGCAGCTCGCGGGCTGAAGATGCGCAGTATTTT. The chain joins TRBV5-4 to TRBJ2-3; D may be TRBD2 (5 bases). Germline CDR1 is SGHNT and CDR2 is YYREEE (reference sequence). The CDR3 loop spans 13 amino acids.

V is TRBV5-6 and J is TRBJ2-7; TRBD2 matches 8 bases. Germline lookup yields CDR1 SGHDT and CDR2 YYEEEE. The V gene end was trimmed by 4 bases and the J gene end by 2 bases; junction bases not matched to a gene: 5. The CDR3 consists of 14 residues. The CDR3 region is CASSPGGATYEQYF. The DNA of the CDR3 is TGTGCCAGCAGCCCGGGAGGGGCTACCTACGAGCAGTACTTC. Together with reference TRBV5-6 and TRBJ2-7, the CDR3 gives the full variable domain: DAGVTQSPTHLIKTRGQQVTLRCSPKSGHDTVSWYQQALGQGPQFIFQYYEEEERQRGNFPDRFSGHQFPNYSSELNVNALLLGDSALYLCASSPGGATYEQYFGPGTRLTVT.